This T cell receptor beta chain is from a study of blood T cell repertoires in COVID-19. Study summary: The United States, Italy and Spain were the sources of the acute and convalescent COVID-19 samples.

Original processing methods: Nucleated cell counts were estimated from reference gene primer amplification. Clones were read by immunoSEQ multiplex PCR, and TCRdb kept only the in-frame ones, dropping some. D and trimming come from the DNA, and the V and J calls and clone size come from that table. The sample yields approximately 170,000 clones, approximately 86% seen once. The V gene's germline CDR1 is MNHNY and CDR2 SVGAGI (reference sequence). Trimming took 0 bases from V and 5 from J; bases not matched to a gene: 9. This CDR3 has 16 residues. This clone has just one count. This TCR was recovered from a woman aged 80 or over with COVID-19, enrolled during active disease. The rearrangement joins TRBV6-6 to TRBJ2-5; 7 nucleotides agree with TRBD2. Material for sequencing was peripheral blood. The DNA for the CDR3 is TGTGCCAGCAGTTACTCGGCAGTTTTCGGGGGGGAGACCCAGTACTTC. As protein: CASSYSAVFGGETQYF.